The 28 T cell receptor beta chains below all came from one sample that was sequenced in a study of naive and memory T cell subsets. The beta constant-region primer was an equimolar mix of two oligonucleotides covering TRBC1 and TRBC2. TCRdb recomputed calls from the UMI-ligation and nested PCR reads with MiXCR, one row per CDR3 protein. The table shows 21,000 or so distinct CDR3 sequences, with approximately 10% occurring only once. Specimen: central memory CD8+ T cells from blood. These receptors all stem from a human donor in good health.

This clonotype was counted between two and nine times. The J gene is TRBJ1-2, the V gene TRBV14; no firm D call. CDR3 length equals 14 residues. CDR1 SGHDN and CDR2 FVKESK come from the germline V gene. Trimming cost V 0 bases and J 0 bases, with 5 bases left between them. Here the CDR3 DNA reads TGTGCCAGCAGCCAAGAGGTAGCTAACTATGGCTACACCTTC. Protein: CASSQEVANYGYTF.

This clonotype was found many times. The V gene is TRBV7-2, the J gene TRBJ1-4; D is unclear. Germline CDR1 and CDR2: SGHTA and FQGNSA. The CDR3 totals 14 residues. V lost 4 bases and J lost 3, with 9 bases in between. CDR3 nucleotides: TGTGCCAGCAGCTCCCCCGGGGCTAATGAAAAACTGTTTTTT. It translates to CASSSPGANEKLFF.

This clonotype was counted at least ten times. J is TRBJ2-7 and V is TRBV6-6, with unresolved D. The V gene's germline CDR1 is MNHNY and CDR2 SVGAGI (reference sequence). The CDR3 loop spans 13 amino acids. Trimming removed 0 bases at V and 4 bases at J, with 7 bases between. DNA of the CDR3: TGTGCCAGCAGTTACTCCGGACGTTACGAGCAGTACTTC. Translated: CASSYSGRYEQYF.

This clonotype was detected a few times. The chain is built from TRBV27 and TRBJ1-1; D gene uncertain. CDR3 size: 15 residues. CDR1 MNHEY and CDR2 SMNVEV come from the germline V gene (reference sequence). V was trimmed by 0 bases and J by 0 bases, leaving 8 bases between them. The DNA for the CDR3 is TGTGCCAGCAGTTTATCGGTCGGGTTGAACACTGAAGCTTTCTTT. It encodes CASSLSVGLNTEAFF.

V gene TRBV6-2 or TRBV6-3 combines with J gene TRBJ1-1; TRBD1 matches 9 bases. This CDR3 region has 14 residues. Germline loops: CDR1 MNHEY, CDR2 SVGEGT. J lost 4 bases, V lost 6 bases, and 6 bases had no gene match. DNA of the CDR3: TGTGCCAGCAGCATACAGGGGGCGCCCACTGAAGCTTTCTTT. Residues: CASSIQGAPTEAFF.

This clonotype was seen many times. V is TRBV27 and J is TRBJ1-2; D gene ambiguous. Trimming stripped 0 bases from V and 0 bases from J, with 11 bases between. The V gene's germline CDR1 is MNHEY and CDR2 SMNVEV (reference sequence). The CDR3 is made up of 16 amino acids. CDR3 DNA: TGTGCCAGCAGTTTATCGGTGGCCTCCACTAACTATGGCTACACCTTC. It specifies CASSLSVASTNYGYTF.

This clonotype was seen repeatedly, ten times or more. CDR3 loop: CASSPGLGGQETQYF. The CDR3, as DNA: TGTGCCAGCAGTCCCGGACTAGGGGGCCAAGAGACCCAGTACTTC. The rearrangement uses TRBV6-5 and TRBJ2-5; D might be TRBD2 (7 bases). In germline, CDR1 is MNHEY, CDR2 SVGAGI. This CDR3 contains 15 residues. Trimming took 5 bases from V and 1 from J, leaving 14 bases between them.

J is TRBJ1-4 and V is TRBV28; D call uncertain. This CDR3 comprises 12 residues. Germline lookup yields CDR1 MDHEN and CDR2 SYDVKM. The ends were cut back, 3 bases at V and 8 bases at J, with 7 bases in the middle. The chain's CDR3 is CASSFKGEKLFF. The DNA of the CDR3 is TGTGCCAGCAGTTTTAAAGGCGAAAAACTGTTTTTT.

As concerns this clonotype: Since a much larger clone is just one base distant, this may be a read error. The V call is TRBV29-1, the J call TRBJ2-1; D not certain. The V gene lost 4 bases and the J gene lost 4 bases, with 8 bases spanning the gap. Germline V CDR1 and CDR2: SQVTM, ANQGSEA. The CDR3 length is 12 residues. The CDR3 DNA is TGCAGCGTTGCTGCTGGGTACAATGAGCAGTTCTTC. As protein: CSVAAGYNEQFF.

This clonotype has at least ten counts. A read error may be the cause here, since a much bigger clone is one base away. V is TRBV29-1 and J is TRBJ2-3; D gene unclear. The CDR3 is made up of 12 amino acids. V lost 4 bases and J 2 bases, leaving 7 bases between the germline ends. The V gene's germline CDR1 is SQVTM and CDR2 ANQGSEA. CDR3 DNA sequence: TGCAGCGTTGGTGTTGACACAGATACGCAGTATTTT. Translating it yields CSVGVDTDTQYF.

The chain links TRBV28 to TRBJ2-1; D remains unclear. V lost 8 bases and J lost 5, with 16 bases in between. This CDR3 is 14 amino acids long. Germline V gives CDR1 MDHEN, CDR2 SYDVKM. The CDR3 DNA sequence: TGTGCCAGCTCCGATTTAGGTGGGGACAATGAGCAGTTCTTC. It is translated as CASSDLGGDNEQFF.

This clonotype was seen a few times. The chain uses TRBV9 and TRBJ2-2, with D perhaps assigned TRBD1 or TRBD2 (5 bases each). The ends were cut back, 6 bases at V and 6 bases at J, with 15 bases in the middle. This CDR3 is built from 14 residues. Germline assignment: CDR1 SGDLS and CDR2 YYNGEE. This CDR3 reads CASKTGTGAGELFF. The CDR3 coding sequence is TGTGCCAGCAAGACCGGGACCGGGGCCGGGGAGCTGTTTTTT.

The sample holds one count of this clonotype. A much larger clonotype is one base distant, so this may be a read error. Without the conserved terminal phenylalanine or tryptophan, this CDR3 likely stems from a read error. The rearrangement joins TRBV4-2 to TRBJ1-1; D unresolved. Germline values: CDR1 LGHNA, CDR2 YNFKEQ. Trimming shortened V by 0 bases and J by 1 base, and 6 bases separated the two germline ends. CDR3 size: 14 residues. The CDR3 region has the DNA TGTGCCAGCAGCCAAGAGACAAGGAACACTGAAGCTTTCATT. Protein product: CASSQETRNTEAFI.

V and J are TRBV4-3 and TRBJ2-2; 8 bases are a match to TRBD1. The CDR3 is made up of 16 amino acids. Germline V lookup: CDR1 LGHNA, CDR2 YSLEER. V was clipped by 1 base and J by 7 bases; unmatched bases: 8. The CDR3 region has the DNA TGCGCCAGCAGCCAAGTCGAGACAGGGGAATTCGGGGAGCTGTTTTTT. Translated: CASSQVETGEFGELFF.

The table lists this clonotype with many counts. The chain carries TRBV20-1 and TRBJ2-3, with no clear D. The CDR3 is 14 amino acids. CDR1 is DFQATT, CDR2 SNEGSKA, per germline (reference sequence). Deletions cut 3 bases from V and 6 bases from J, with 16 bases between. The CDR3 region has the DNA TGCAGTGCTAGTCGTACAGCAGACCGCGATACGCAGTATTTT. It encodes CSASRTADRDTQYF.

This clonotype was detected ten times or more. Here the CDR3 reads CASSWNRNGRDYNEQFF. The CDR3 DNA sequence: TGCGCCAGCAGCTGGAATAGGAACGGGAGGGACTACAATGAGCAGTTCTTC. The rearrangement uses TRBV5-1 and TRBJ2-1, with TRBD2 matching 8 bases. The CDR3 is 17 residues long. Germline trimming cut 3 bases from V and 3 bases from J; bases unmatched to any gene: 11. Germline values: CDR1 SGHRS, CDR2 YFSETQ.

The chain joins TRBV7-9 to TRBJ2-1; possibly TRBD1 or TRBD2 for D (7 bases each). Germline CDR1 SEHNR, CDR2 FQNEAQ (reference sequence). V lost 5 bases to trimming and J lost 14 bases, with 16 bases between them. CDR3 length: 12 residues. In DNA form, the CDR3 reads TGTGCCAGCAGCCCACAGGGGAGGGAGGAGTTCTTC. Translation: CASSPQGREEFF.

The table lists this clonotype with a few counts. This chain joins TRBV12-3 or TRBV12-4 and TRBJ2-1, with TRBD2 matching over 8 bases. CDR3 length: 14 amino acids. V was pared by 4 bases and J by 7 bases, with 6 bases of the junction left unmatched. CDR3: CASSYGGEDNEQFF. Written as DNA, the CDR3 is TGTGCCAGCAGTTACGGGGGGGAAGATAATGAGCAGTTCTTC.

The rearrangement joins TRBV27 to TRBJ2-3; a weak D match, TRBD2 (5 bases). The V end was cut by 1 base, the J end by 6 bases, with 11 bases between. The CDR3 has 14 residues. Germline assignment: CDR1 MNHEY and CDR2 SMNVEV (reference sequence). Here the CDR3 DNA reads TGTGCCAGCAGTTTATGGCTAGCACGGGATACGCAGTATTTT. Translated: CASSLWLARDTQYF.

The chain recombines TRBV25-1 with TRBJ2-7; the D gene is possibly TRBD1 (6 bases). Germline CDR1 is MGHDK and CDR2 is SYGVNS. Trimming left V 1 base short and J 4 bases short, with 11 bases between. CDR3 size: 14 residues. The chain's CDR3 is CASSELGGVYEQYF. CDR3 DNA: TGTGCCAGCAGTGAATTAGGGGGTGTGTACGAGCAGTACTTC.

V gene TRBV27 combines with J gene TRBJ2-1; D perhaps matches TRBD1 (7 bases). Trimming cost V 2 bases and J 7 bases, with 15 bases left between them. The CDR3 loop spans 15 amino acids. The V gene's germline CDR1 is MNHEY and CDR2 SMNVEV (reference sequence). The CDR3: CASSLGQGGGNEQFF. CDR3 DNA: TGTGCCAGCAGTTTAGGTCAGGGGGGCGGAAATGAGCAGTTCTTC.

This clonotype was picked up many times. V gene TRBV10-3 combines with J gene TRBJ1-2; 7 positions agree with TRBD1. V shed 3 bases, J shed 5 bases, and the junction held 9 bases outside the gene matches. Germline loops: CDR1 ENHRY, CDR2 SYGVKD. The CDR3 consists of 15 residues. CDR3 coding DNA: TGTGCCATCAGTGAAGAAGGGGGCGCATGGTATGGCTACACCTTC. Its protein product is CAISEEGGAWYGYTF.

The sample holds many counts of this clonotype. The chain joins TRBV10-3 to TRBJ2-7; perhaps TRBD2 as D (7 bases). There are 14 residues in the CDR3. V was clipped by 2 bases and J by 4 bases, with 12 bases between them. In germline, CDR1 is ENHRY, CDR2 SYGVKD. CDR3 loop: CAISEAGALYEQYF. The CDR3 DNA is TGTGCCATCAGTGAGGCGGGGGCCCTATACGAGCAGTACTTC.

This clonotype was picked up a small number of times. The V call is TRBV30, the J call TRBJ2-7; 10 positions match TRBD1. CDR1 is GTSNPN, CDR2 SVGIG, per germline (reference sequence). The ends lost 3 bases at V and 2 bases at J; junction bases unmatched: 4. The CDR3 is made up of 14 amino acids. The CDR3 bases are TGTGCCTGGAGCTCCGGGACAGGGGCCTACGAGCAGTACTTC. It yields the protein CAWSSGTGAYEQYF. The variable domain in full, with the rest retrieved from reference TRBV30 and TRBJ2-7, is SQTIHQWPATLVQPVGSPLSLECTVEGTSNPNLYWYRQAAGRGLQLLFYSVGIGQISSEVPQNLSASRPQDRQFILSSKKLLLSDSGFYLCAWSSGTGAYEQYFGPGTRLTVT.

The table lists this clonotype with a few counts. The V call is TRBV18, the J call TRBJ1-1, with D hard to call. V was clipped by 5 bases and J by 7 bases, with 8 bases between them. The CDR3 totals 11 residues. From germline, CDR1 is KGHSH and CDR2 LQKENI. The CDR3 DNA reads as TGTGCCAGCTCATGTTGCAGTGAAGCTTTCTTT. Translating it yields CASSCCSEAFF.

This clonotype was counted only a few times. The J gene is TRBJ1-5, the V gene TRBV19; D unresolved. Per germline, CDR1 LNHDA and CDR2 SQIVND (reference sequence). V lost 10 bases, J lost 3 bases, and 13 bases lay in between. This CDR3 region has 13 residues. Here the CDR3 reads CATRIGSNQPQHF. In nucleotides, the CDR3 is TGTGCCACCAGAATAGGGTCCAATCAGCCCCAGCATTTT.

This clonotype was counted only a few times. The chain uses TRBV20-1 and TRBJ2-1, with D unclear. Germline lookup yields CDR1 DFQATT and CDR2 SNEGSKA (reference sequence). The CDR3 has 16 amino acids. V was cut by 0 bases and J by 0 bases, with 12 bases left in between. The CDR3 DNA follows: TGCAGTGCTAGAGATAGGAGTGTCAGCTCCTACAATGAGCAGTTCTTC. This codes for CSARDRSVSSYNEQFF.

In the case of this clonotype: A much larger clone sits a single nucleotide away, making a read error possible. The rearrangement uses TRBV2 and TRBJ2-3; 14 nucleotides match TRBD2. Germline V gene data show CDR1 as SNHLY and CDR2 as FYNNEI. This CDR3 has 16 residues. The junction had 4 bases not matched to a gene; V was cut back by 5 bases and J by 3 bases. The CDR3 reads CASSQGLAGVTDTQYF. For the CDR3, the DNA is TGTGCCAGCAGTCAGGGACTAGCGGGAGTGACAGATACGCAGTATTTT.